The entry below describes one T cell receptor (beta chain). This clone was detected a few times. Its antigen is unknown. No base quality information exists; no much larger clone differs at one position. Collaborating institutions collected whole blood in K2EDTA tubes following their own protocols. For TCRbeta analysis, collaborators shipped samples in one of three forms: frozen whole blood, isolated PBMCs, or DNA extracted from either of those sample types. TCRbeta CDR3 regions were amplified from genomic DNA by means of the immunoSEQ Assay, a bias-controlled multiplex PCR. The study's own analysis went as follows. Nucleated cell counts per sample were estimated from amplification of reference gene primers within the assay. To quantify the absolute abundance of each unique TCRbeta CDR3 rearrangement, sequence reads were collapsed and filtered. For each sample, productive Simpson clonality was calculated as the square root of Simpson's diversity index over productive rearrangements. In TCRdb, the immuneACCESS table is reduced to in-frame sequences with V and J assigned. These tables do not hold every clone; where another copy was compared, an unresolved V gene accounts for under half, and the others remain unexplained. The V and J calls and the clone size are those of that table, but D and trimming were determined from the DNA. The sample profile shows a few hundred thousand clones; around 80% of them were found once. The top ten clonotypes cover approximately 1.2% of the sample.

The sample originates from a study of blood T cell repertoires in COVID-19 (dated by TCRdb to the early 2020s). Describing the broader study: Samples covering the acute and convalescent phases of COVID-19 were provided by collaborators in the United States, Italy and Spain. The sample metadata nearly always contained a de-identified subject ID, COVID-19 status, age in years and sex. Subjects who had been exposed to COVID-19, were actively infected with it, or had recovered from it provided the deeply sampled blood TCRbeta repertoires that made up the dataset. Where available, HLA class I and class II types were obtained from metadata supplied by the sample provider rather than from assay-based typing. Samples were obtained from the ongoing ImmuneRACE study (first 160 participants) and from about 1,300 subjects provided by 6 global collaborators. A freely available public database, intended as a resource for researchers studying the immune response to SARS-CoV-2, is where the repertoires were released. The material from the prospective study consisted of cDNA or gDNA derived from T cells, B-cell-depleted T cells, or PBMCs. General study outcomes and caveats: Clinical and demographic metadata were provided uncurated, with the amount varying by source and participant.

Based on the germline V gene (reference sequence), the CDR1 and CDR2 sequences are SEHNR and FQNEAQ. V is trimmed back by 4 bases and J by 7 bases, and the junction contains 9 bases that no gene match accounts for. The CDR3 goes from the cysteine to the phenylalanine over 14 residues. Left in the record is the CDR3 DNA by itself, 42 bases read in frame from the first base. Material: peripheral blood. The TCR comes from a woman aged 50 to 65 with acute or convalescent COVID-19. The V and J genes are TRBV7-9 and TRBJ2-5; 7 central bases correspond to TRBD2. In nucleotides, the sequence is TGTGCCAGCAGCTCCGGGGGGTCCTTAGGGACCCAGTACTTC. Its coded protein is CASSSGGSLGTQYF.